The 27 T cell receptor beta chains presented below share a single source sample, sequenced in a study of CXCR3-negative and CXCR3-positive naive CD8 T cells. Study results and caveats: Greater hydrophobicity was found in TRB CDR3s of CXCR3-positive naive cells than of CXCR3-negative naive cells.

All TRB cDNA libraries came from 5' RACE performed with UMI labels. TCRdb reworked the 5' RACE reads into one entry per CDR3 protein, no DNA. This listing includes about 130,000 distinct CDR3 sequences. Their specific antigens are unknown. The sample was naive CXCR3+ CD8+ T cells from blood. The subset: CD45RO-CCR7+CD27+CD95- naive CD8+ T cells expressing CXCR3 (TNR3+). These receptors all come from a human donor in good health. Some clones in this sample may be carry-over from other donors' samples.

The chain is built from TRBV29-1 and TRBJ2-1; the TCRdb D gene call, TRBD1, has no DNA to confirm it. Germline V gene sequence: CDR1 SQVTM, CDR2 ANQGSEA. The CDR3 consists of 15 residues. CDR3 amino acids: CSVDRDPGSYNEQFF.

The gene calls are TRBV7-3 and TRBJ2-1; the D gene TCRdb calls, TRBD1, cannot be checked with no DNA. The CDR3 loop spans 15 amino acids. The germline gives CDR1 SGHTA, CDR2 FQGTGA. The CDR3 loop reads CASSLGQGDYNEQFF. Full variable domain (outside the CDR3, taken from reference TRBV7-3 and TRBJ2-1): GAGVSQTPSNKVTEKGKYVELRCDPISGHTALYWYRQSLGQGPEFLIYFQGTGAADDSGLPNDRFFAVRPEGSVSTLKIQRTERGDSAVYLCASSLGQGDYNEQFFGPGTRLTVL.

This chain links TRBV7-3 with TRBJ2-3; the D call from TCRdb, TRBD1, cannot be confirmed without DNA. The germline CDR1 and CDR2 sequences are SGHTA and FQGTGA. The CDR3 spans 14 residues. CDR3 residues: CASTSGGWTDTQYF.

The V gene is TRBV11-1, the J gene TRBJ1-5; TCRdb's D gene call, TRBD1, goes unchecked for lack of DNA. Germline assignment: CDR1 SGHAT and CDR2 FQDESV (reference sequence). This CDR3 spans 13 amino acids. The CDR3 loop reads CAILTGVRQPQHF.

The chain carries TRBV29-1 and TRBJ2-2. The CDR3 runs 15 residues. Germline CDR1 and CDR2: SQVTM and ANQGSEA. The CDR3 here is CSVESRHQNTGELFF.

V and J are TRBV7-6 and TRBJ1-4. The CDR3 runs 16 residues. Per the germline V gene, CDR1 is SGHVS and CDR2 is FNYEAQ. CDR3: CASSLGTGLRVEKLFF.

This chain connects TRBV12-3 or TRBV12-4 to TRBJ2-7; TCRdb's D call of TRBD1 is untestable without DNA. The CDR3 sequence is 12 residues long. The CDR3 spells CASSPTVYEQYF.

The genes are TRBV27 and TRBJ2-1. This CDR3 spans 15 amino acids. Germline loops: CDR1 MNHEY, CDR2 SMNVEV (reference sequence). The CDR3 is CASSLYPSSYNEQFF.

CDR3 loop: CASSMPDTQYF. V is TRBV7-9 and J is TRBJ2-3. The CDR3 has 11 residues. In germline, CDR1 is SEHNR, CDR2 FQNEAQ (reference sequence).

This chain links TRBV5-1 with TRBJ1-1; TCRdb calls TRBD1, which cannot be checked without DNA. The germline V gene has CDR1 SGHRS and CDR2 YFSETQ. This CDR3 comprises 15 residues. This CDR3 is CASSEEGTVFTEAFF.

The gene calls are TRBV29-1 and TRBJ2-5; TCRdb calls TRBD2, which cannot be checked without DNA. This CDR3 has 12 amino acids. The germline V gene encodes CDR1 SQVTM and CDR2 ANQGSEA. This chain's CDR3 is CSVELWRETQYF.

This chain connects TRBV25-1 to TRBJ1-2. The germline gives CDR1 MGHDK, CDR2 SYGVNS. The CDR3 contains 14 residues. The CDR3 protein is CASRDTRRSFNYTF.

The rearrangement uses TRBV7-9 and TRBJ1-5; TCRdb selects TRBD1, and the lack of DNA leaves this call unchecked. The germline V gene has CDR1 SEHNR and CDR2 FQNEAQ (reference sequence). This CDR3 is 12 amino acids long. The CDR3 sequence is CASGQSNQPQHF.

This chain uses TRBV7-9 with TRBJ2-7; TCRdb's D call, TRBD2, is unchecked because there is no DNA. Germline V CDR1 and CDR2: SEHNR, FQNEAQ (reference sequence). CDR3 size: 15 residues. Here the CDR3 reads CASSDPSAGAYEQYF. Complete variable domain (other parts from reference TRBV7-9 and TRBJ2-7): DTGVSQNPRHKITKRGQNVTFRCDPISEHNRLYWYRQTLGQGPEFLTYFQNEAQLEKSRLLSDRFSAERPKGSFSTLEIQRTEQGDSAMYLCASSDPSAGAYEQYFGPGTRLTVT.

This CDR3 reads CASSSGTSYEQYF. The chain couples TRBV28 to TRBJ2-7; the D call of TRBD2 rests on TCRdb alone, since no DNA is present to check it. This CDR3 contains 13 residues. Germline-derived CDR1 and CDR2 are MDHEN and SYDVKM.

V and J are TRBV7-6 and TRBJ2-3; as DNA is missing, the TRBD2 call by TCRdb cannot be tested. Germline V lookup: CDR1 SGHVS, CDR2 FNYEAQ. CDR3 length: 15 amino acids. CDR3 sequence reads: CASSKEGLATDTQYF.

V usage is TRBV11-2 and J usage is TRBJ1-1; the D gene TCRdb calls, TRBD1, cannot be checked with no DNA. This CDR3 has 15 amino acids. Looked up from germline, CDR1 is SGHAT and CDR2 is FQNNGV. The chain's CDR3 is CASSLLGGADTEAFF.

This chain joins TRBV5-5 and TRBJ2-7; TCRdb lists TRBD1, though no DNA is available to test this call. Per the germline V gene, CDR1 is SGHKS and CDR2 is YYEKEE (reference sequence). The CDR3 contains 14 residues. CDR3 sequence reads: CASSGGWVDYEQYF.

The gene calls are TRBV28 and TRBJ2-7; TCRdb indicates TRBD1, and absent DNA this call remains unverified. Germline CDR1 and CDR2: MDHEN and SYDVKM. The CDR3 is 15 residues long. The CDR3 protein is CASSLSRGVYYEQYF.

The J gene is TRBJ1-1, the V gene TRBV6-2 or TRBV6-3; checking the TCRdb D call of TRBD1 is not possible without DNA. CDR3 length equals 17 residues. Germline-derived CDR1 and CDR2 are MNHEY and SVGEGT. This CDR3 reads CASSYSDSRGGRTEAFF.

V gene TRBV28 combines with J gene TRBJ2-2; TCRdb returns TRBD1, unconfirmable since there is no DNA. From germline, CDR1 is MDHEN and CDR2 SYDVKM. The CDR3 extends over 19 amino acids. The CDR3 sequence is CASSIRVRGLPANTGELFF.

The rearrangement links TRBV29-1 to TRBJ2-1; TCRdb indicates TRBD2, and absent DNA this call remains unverified. The length of the CDR3 is 16 residues. In germline, CDR1 is SQVTM, CDR2 ANQGSEA. CDR3 sequence reads: CSVASGGSWSYNEQFF.

J is TRBJ2-7 and V is TRBV7-9; the TCRdb D gene call, TRBD1, has no DNA to confirm it. The CDR3 has 15 residues. Germline V lookup: CDR1 SEHNR, CDR2 FQNEAQ (reference sequence). The CDR3 sequence: CASSYRDRGIGEQYF. The full variable domain, completed using reference TRBV7-9 and TRBJ2-7, is DTGVSQNPRHKITKRGQNVTFRCDPISEHNRLYWYRQTLGQGPEFLTYFQNEAQLEKSRLLSDRFSAERPKGSFSTLEIQRTEQGDSAMYLCASSYRDRGIGEQYFGPGTRLTVT.

V and J are TRBV5-4 and TRBJ2-7; no DNA is available, so the TRBD2 call from TCRdb remains unchecked. CDR1 and CDR2 (germline): SGHNT, YYREEE (reference sequence). The CDR3 has 13 amino acids. CDR3 loop: CASSSGGPGEQYF.

The V call is TRBV6-6, the J call TRBJ1-5; TCRdb's assignment of TRBD1 cannot be checked, as there is no DNA. The CDR3 runs 14 residues. Germline loops: CDR1 MNHNY, CDR2 SVGAGI (reference sequence). The chain's CDR3 is CASSRTVSNQPQHF.

The V call is TRBV6-5, the J call TRBJ1-2; TCRdb proposes TRBD1, but this gene call is untestable without DNA. The CDR3 sequence is 15 residues long. Germline-derived CDR1 and CDR2 are MNHEY and SVGAGI. The CDR3 loop reads CASSPTGATNYGYTF.

The rearrangement links TRBV20-1 to TRBJ2-7. The CDR3 extends over 14 amino acids. Germline assignment: CDR1 DFQATT and CDR2 SNEGSKA (reference sequence). The CDR3 region is CSARGLGQFYEQYF.